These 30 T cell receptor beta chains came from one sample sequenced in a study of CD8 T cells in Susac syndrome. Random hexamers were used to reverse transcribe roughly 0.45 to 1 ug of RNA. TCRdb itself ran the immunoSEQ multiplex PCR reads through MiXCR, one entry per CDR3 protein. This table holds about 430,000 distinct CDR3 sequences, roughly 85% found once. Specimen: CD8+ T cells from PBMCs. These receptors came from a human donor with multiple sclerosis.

CDR3 nucleotide sequence: TGCGCCAGCAGCCAATACAGCGGGAGGAGCTCCTACAATGAGCAGTTCTTC. This gives the protein CASSQYSGRSSYNEQFF. This chain connects TRBV4-1 to TRBJ2-1; 9 bases are shared with TRBD2. V gave up 2 bases and J gave up 0 bases; unmatched junction bases: 5. Germline V gives CDR1 MGHRA, CDR2 YSYEKL. The CDR3 loop spans 17 amino acids.

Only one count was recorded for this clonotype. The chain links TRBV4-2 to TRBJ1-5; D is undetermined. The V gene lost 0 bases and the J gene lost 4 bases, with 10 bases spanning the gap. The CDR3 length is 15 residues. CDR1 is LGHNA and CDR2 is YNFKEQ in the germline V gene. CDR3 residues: CASSQDPAENQPQHF. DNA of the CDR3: TGTGCCAGCAGCCAAGATCCGGCAGAAAATCAGCCCCAGCATTTT.

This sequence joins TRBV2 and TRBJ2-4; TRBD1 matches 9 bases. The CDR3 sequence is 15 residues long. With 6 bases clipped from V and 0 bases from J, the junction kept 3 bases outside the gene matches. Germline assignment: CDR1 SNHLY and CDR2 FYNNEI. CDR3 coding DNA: TGTGCCAGCAGCGACAGGGGGATAGCCAAAAACATTCAGTACTTC. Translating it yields CASSDRGIAKNIQYF.

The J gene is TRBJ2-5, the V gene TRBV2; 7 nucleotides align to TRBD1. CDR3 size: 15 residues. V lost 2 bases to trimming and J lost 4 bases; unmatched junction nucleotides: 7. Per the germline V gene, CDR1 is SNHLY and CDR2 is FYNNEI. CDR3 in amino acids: CASSEWWGQRETQYF. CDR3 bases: TGTGCCAGCAGTGAATGGTGGGGACAGCGAGAGACCCAGTACTTC.

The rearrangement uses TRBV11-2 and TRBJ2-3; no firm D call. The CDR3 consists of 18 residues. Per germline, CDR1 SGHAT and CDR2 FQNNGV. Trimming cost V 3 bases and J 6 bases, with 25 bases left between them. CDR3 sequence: CASSFPAGNSNPMDTQYF. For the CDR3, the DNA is TGTGCCAGCAGCTTCCCGGCAGGCAATAGTAACCCTATGGATACGCAGTATTTT.

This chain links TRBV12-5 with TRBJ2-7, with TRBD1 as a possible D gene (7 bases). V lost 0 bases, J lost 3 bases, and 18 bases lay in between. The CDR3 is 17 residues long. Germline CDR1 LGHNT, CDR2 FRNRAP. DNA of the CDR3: TGTGCTAGTGGTTTGGTAAATACGGCAGGGGGGAACTACGAGCAGTACTTC. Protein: CASGLVNTAGGNYEQYF.

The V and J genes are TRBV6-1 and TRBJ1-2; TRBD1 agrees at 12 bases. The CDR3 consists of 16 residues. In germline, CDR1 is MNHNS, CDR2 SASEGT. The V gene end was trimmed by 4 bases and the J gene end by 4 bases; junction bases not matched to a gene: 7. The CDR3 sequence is CASSASGTGGFYGYTF. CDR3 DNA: TGTGCCAGCAGTGCCTCCGGGACAGGGGGCTTCTATGGCTACACCTTC.

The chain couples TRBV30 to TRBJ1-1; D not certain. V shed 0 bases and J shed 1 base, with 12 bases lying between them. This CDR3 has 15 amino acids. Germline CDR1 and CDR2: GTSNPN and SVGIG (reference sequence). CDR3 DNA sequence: TGTGCCTGGAGTGTACTCGGAGGGAGGAACACTGAAGCTTTCTTT. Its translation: CAWSVLGGRNTEAFF. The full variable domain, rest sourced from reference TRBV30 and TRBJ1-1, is SQTIHQWPATLVQPVGSPLSLECTVEGTSNPNLYWYRQAAGRGLQLLFYSVGIGQISSEVPQNLSASRPQDRQFILSSKKLLLSDSGFYLCAWSVLGGRNTEAFFGQGTRLTVV.

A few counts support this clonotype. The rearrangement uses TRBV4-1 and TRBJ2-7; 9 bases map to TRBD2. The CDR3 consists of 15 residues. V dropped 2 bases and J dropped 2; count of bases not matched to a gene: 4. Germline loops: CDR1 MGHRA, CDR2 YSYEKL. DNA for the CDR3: TGCGCCAGCAGCCAATTGCTAGCGGGAACCTACGAGCAGTACTTC. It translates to CASSQLLAGTYEQYF.

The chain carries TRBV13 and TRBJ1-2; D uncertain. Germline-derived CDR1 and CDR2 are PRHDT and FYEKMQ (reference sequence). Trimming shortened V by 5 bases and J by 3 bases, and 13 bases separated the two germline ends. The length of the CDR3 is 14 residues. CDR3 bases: TGTGCCAGCAGCGGCGATACGGACGACTATGGCTACACCTTC. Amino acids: CASSGDTDDYGYTF.

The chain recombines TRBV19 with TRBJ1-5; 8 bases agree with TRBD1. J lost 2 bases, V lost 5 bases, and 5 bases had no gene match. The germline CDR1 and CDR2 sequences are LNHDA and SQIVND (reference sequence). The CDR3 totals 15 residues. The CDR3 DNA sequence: TGTGCCAGTAGTCTTGACAGGGGACGCAATCAGCCCCAGCATTTT. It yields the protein CASSLDRGRNQPQHF.

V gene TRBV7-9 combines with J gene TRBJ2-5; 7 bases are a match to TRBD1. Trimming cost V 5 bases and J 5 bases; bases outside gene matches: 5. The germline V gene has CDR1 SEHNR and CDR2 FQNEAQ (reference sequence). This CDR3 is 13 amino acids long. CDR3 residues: CASSGTEWETQYF. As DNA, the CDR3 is TGTGCCAGCAGCGGGACAGAATGGGAGACCCAGTACTTC.

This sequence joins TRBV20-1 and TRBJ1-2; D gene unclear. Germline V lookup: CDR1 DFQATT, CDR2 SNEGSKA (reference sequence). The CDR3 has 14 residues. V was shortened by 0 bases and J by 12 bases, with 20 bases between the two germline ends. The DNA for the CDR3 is TGCAGTGCTAGAGATTTCCGGGTGGCTGAGAGAGACACCTTC. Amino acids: CSARDFRVAERDTF.

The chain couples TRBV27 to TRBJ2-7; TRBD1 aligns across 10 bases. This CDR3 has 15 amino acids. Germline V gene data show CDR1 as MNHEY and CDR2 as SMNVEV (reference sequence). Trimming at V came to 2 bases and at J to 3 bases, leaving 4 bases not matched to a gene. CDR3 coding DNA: TGTGCCAGCAGTTTAACCGGGACAGGGGACTACGAGCAGTACTTC. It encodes CASSLTGTGDYEQYF.

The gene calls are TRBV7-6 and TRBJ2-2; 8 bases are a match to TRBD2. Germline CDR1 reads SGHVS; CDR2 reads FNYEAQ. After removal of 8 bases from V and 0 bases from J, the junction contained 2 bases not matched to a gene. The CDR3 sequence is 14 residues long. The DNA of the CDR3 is TGTGCCAGCCGGGGGGGGACGAACACCGGGGAGCTGTTTTTT. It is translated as CASRGGTNTGELFF.

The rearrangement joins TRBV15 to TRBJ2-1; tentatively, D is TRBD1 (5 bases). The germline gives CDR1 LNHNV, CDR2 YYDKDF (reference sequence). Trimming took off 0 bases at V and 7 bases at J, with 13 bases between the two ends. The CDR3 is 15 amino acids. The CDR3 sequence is CATSRDPSQGNEQFF. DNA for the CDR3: TGTGCCACCAGCAGAGATCCCTCGCAGGGAAATGAGCAGTTCTTC.

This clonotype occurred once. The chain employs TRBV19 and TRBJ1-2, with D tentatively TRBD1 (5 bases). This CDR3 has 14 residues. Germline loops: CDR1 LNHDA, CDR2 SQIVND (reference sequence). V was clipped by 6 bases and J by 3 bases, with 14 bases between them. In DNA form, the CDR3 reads TGTGCCAGTAGCCCCCTTTCCAGGGACTATGGCTACACCTTC. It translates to CASSPLSRDYGYTF.

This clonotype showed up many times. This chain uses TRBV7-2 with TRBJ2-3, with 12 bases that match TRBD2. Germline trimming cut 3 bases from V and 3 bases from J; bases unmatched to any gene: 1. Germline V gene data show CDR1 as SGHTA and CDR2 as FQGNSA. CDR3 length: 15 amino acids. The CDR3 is CASSLLAGGTDTQYF. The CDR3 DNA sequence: TGTGCCAGCAGCTTGCTAGCGGGGGGGACAGATACGCAGTATTTT.

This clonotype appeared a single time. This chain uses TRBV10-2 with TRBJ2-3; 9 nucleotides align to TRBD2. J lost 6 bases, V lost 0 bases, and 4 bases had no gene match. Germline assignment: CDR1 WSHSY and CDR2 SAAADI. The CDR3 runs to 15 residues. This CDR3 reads CASSESGLAGDTQYF. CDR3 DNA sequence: TGCGCCAGCAGTGAGTCGGGTCTAGCGGGGGATACGCAGTATTTT.

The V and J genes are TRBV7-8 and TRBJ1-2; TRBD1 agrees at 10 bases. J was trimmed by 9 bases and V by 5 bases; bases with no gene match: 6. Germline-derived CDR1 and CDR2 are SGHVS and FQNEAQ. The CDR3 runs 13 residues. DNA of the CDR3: TGTGCCAGCAGCCAGGGACAGGGGTGGAGCTACACCTTC. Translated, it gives CASSQGQGWSYTF. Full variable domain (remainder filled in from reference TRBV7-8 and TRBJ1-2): GAGVSQSPRYKVAKRGQDVALRCDPISGHVSLFWYQQALGQGPEFLTYFQNEAQLDKSGLPSDRFFAERPEGSVSTLKIQRTQQEDSAVYLCASSQGQGWSYTFGSGTRLTVV.

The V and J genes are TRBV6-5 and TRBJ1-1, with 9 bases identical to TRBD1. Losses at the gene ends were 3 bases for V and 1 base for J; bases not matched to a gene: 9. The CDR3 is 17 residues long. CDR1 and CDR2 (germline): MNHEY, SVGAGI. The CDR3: CASSYEQGAFSNTEAFF. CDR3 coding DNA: TGTGCCAGCAGTTATGAACAGGGGGCCTTTTCGAACACTGAAGCTTTCTTT.

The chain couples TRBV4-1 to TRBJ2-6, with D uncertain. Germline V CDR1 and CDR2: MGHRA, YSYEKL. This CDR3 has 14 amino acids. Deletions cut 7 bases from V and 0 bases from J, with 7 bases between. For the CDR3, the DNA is TGCGCCAGCAAGGGAAGCTCTGGGGCCAACGTCCTGACTTTC. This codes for CASKGSSGANVLTF.

CDR3: CASSLESSYNEQFF. DNA for the CDR3: TGTGCCAGCAGCCTTGAGAGCTCCTACAATGAGCAGTTCTTC. This rearrangement joins TRBV13 to TRBJ2-1; no definite D call. V lost 5 bases and J 0 bases, leaving 8 bases between the germline ends. The length of the CDR3 is 14 residues. CDR1 is PRHDT and CDR2 is FYEKMQ in the germline V gene (reference sequence).

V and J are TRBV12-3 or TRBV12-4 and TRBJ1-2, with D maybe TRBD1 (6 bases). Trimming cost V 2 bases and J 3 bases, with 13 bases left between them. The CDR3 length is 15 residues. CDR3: CASSLTGAWDYGYTF. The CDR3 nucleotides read TGTGCCAGCAGTTTAACGGGGGCCTGGGACTATGGCTACACCTTC.

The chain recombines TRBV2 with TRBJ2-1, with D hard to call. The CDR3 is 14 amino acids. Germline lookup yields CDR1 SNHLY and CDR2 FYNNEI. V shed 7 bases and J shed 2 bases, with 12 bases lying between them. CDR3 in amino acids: CASNDKPTYNEQFF. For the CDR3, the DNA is TGTGCCAGCAACGACAAACCGACCTACAATGAGCAGTTCTTC.

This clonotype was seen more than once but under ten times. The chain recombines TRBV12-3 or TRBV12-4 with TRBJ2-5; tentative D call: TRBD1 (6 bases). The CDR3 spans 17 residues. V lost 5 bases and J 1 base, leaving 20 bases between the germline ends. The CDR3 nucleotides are TGTGCCAGCAGTCCCCCCGGACAGTTTGTTTTCCAAGAGACCCAGTACTTC. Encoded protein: CASSPPGQFVFQETQYF.

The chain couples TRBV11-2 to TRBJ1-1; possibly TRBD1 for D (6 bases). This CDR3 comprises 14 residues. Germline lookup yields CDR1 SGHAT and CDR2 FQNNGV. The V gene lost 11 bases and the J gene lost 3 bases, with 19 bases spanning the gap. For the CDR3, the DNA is TGTGCCTCCCGGTATTTGCAGGGGTACACTGAAGCTTTCTTT. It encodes CASRYLQGYTEAFF.

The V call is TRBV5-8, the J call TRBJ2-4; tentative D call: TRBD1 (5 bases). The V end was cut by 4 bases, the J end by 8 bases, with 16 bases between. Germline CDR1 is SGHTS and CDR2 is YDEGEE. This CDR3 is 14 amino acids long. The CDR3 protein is CASSEVLLGDIQYF. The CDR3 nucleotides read TGTGCCAGCAGCGAGGTCCTTTTAGGGGACATTCAGTACTTC.

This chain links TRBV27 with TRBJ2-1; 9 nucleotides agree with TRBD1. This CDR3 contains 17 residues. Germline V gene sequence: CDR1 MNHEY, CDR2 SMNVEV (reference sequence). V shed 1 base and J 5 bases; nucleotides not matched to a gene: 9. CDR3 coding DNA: TGTGCCAGCAGTTTATTGGTGGGACAGGGAATTAACAATGAGCAGTTCTTC. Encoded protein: CASSLLVGQGINNEQFF.

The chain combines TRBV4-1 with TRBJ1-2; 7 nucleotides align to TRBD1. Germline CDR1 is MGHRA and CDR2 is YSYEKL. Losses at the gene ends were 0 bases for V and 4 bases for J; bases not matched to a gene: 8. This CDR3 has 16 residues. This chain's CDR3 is CASSQDRQGGTYGYTF. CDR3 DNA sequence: TGCGCCAGCAGCCAAGATCGGCAGGGGGGTACCTATGGCTACACCTTC.